These T cell receptor beta chains were read from a single sample in a study of cytomegalovirus exposure and HLA in healthy donors. Sequencing was performed with immunoSEQ multiplex PCR; in TCRdb, only in-frame clones are kept and a portion is missing. The sample records fewer than 200,000 clones, under 90% being singletons. The specimen sequenced was PBMCs. Receptors were obtained from a man younger than 35 in good health and CMV-seropositive. Both conserved end residues are part of each CDR3. A D gene is named only where the DNA matches it firmly. Rows give clone size only sometimes, using once, few, many, or a class for an expanded clone.

V gene	clone size	D gene	J gene	CDR3 protein	CDR3 DNA
TRBV9	-	-	TRBJ2-5	CASSVGLVETQYF	TGTGCCAGCAGCGTAGGACTAGTGGAGACCCAGTACTTC
TRBV2	few	TRBD1	TRBJ1-4	CASRTDRGYEKLFF	TGTGCCAGCAGGACGGACAGGGGGTATGAAAAACTGTTTTTT
TRBV30	-	-	TRBJ1-5	CAWSVEDSNQPQHF	TGTGCCTGGAGTGTAGAGGATAGCAATCAGCCCCAGCATTTT
TRBV4-1	once	TRBD2	TRBJ2-1	CASSQRISSGRGKEYNEQFF	TGCGCCAGCAGCCAAAGGATCTCTAGCGGGAGGGGAAAGGAATACAATGAGCAGTTCTTC
TRBV5-4	-	-	TRBJ2-5	CASSLAASEETQYF	TGTGCCAGCAGCTTGGCGGCTAGCGAGGAGACCCAGTACTTC
TRBV6-6	-	TRBD1	TRBJ1-4	CASSYGGTGAEKLFF	TGTGCCAGCAGTTACGGCGGGACAGGAGCAGAAAAACTGTTTTTT
TRBV5-1	-	-	TRBJ2-7	CASSTSSGTSSVKQYF	TGCGCCAGCAGCACCTCTTCCGGGACATCAAGCGTGAAGCAGTACTTC
TRBV7-3	-	TRBD1	TRBJ2-1	CASSSTGTVYNEQFF	TGTGCCAGCAGTTCTACCGGGACAGTTTACAATGAGCAGTTCTTC
TRBV6-1	-	TRBD1	TRBJ1-5	CASSSGTGSNQPQHF	TGTGCCAGCAGTTCCGGGACAGGTAGCAATCAGCCCCAGCATTTT
TRBV7-3	once	-	TRBJ2-2	CASSLGGQANTGELFF	TGTGCCAGCAGCCTTGGCGGGCAAGCGAACACCGGGGAGCTGTTTTTT
TRBV7-9	-	TRBD1	TRBJ2-1	CASSLTGEPQRGQFF	TGTGCCAGCAGCCTAACAGGGGAGCCACAGCGTGGGCAGTTCTTC
TRBV28	once	-	TRBJ2-1	CASRPTRGHYNEQFF	TGTGCCAGCAGACCAACCCGAGGGCACTACAATGAGCAGTTCTTC
TRBV15	-	TRBD2	TRBJ2-1	CATSRGLAGGLNEQFF	TGTGCCACCAGCAGAGGACTAGCGGGAGGGCTCAATGAGCAGTTCTTC
TRBV11-2	-	TRBD1	TRBJ1-5	CASSLGVETGYNQPQHF	TGTGCCAGCAGCTTAGGTGTAGAGACAGGGTACAATCAGCCCCAGCATTTT
TRBV9	-	TRBD2	TRBJ2-1	CASSLTGLAGGPFF	TGTGCCAGCAGCCTTACGGGACTAGCGGGAGGACCGTTCTTC
TRBV27	-	-	TRBJ2-3	CASTTEGRTDTQYF	TGTGCCAGCACAACAGAGGGGAGGACAGATACGCAGTATTTT
TRBV6-1	-	-	TRBJ1-5	CASSERGGGQPQHF	TGTGCCAGCAGTGAGCGGGGTGGGGGTCAGCCCCAGCATTTT
TRBV19	-	TRBD1	TRBJ2-3	CASSKGAARGTDTQYF	TGTGCCAGTAGTAAGGGGGCCGCCCGGGGCACAGATACGCAGTATTTT
TRBV18	-	-	TRBJ2-2	CASSRREFTGELFF	TGTGCCAGCTCACGCCGGGAGTTCACCGGGGAGCTGTTTTTT
TRBV15	-	TRBD2	TRBJ2-7	CATSRILLAGGPHEQYF	TGTGCCACCAGCAGAATCCTTCTAGCGGGAGGGCCGCACGAGCAGTACTTC
TRBV9	-	-	TRBJ2-2	CASSLQGNTGELFF	TGTGCCAGCAGCTTACAGGGAAATACCGGGGAGCTGTTTTTT
TRBV6-1	-	-	TRBJ2-5	CASSGGLIGRHQETQYF	TGTGCCAGCAGTGGGGGTTTGATTGGGAGGCACCAAGAGACCCAGTACTTC
TRBV28	-	-	TRBJ2-2	CASSLSTGELFF	TGTGCCAGCAGCCTGAGCACCGGGGAGCTGTTTTTT
TRBV19	-	TRBD2	TRBJ2-5	CASSAGVLETQYF	TGTGCCAGTAGTGCGGGAGTGTTGGAGACCCAGTACTTC
TRBV6-6	once	TRBD2	TRBJ2-3	CATKREITDTQYF	TGTGCCACCAAGCGGGAGATAACAGATACGCAGTATTTT
TRBV4-1	-	TRBD2	TRBJ2-4	CASSQEPTSGNIQYF	TGCGCCAGCAGCCAAGAACCTACTAGCGGAAACATTCAGTACTTC
TRBV11-2	-	TRBD2	TRBJ2-7	CASRSLAGETYEQYF	TGTGCCAGCAGGTCCTTAGCGGGAGAGACCTACGAGCAGTACTTC
TRBV9	-	TRBD1	TRBJ1-3	CASSAPGQGRMTKGNTIYF	TGTGCCAGCAGCGCTCCGGGACAGGGGCGTATGACTAAAGGAAACACCATATATTTT
TRBV2	few	-	TRBJ1-4	CASIGVGEKLFF	TGTGCCAGCATCGGGGTGGGGGAAAAACTGTTTTTT